A selection of T cell receptor beta chains follows, all from one sample in a study of blood T cell repertoires in COVID-19. Profiling relied on immunoSEQ multiplex PCR, and the TCRdb table lists in-frame clones only, not all of them. The repertoire consists of about 100,000 clones, with about 85% occurring once and the leading ten covering 1.5% to 2%. The sequenced material came from peripheral blood. These TCRs come from a woman aged 65 to 85 with active or convalescent COVID-19. Both conserved end residues are trimmed from each CDR3.

TRBV5-5	TRBJ2-5	ASSYSGTEEETQY
TRBV11-3	TRBJ1-1	ASSLGGDTEAF
TRBV21-1	TRBJ1-1	ASSKTGGCTEAF
TRBV5-1	TRBJ2-3	ASTIRPVGEVGTDTQY
TRBV7-2	TRBJ2-7	ASSLGRRTYEQY
TRBV9	TRBJ2-1	ASSVDPFMGDNEQF
TRBV18	TRBJ2-7	ASSAGHLNSYEQY
TRBV7-9	TRBJ2-3	ASSLVRTGFGADTQY
TRBV28	TRBJ2-7	ASSPHTPYEQY
TRBV7-2	TRBJ2-7	ASSLAREQY
TRBV27	TRBJ2-1	ASSLWVGGYNEQF
TRBV6-4	TRBJ2-1	ASSDEQRGGRGEQF
TRBV6-1	TRBJ1-2	ASSPDRGVGGYT
TRBV5-1	TRBJ2-1	ASSLLTGSLYEQF
TRBV18	TRBJ2-5	ASSPDRSGETQY
TRBV5-1	TRBJ2-5	ASSFQQETQY
TRBV29-1	TRBJ2-4	SVERHLEMVGKNIQY
TRBV6-5	TRBJ2-1	ASSYINEQF
TRBV7-2	TRBJ2-1	ASSPRVGAGEQF
TRBV7-9	TRBJ2-7	ASSPDGNYEQY
TRBV2	TRBJ1-2	ASSEHGEDSYT
TRBV7-9	TRBJ1-1	ASSLEGQMEAF